These 2 T cell receptor beta chains were all obtained from the same sample, sequenced in a study of T cells in Graves' hyperthyroidism and ophthalmopathy. Template material for amplifying TCR beta CDR3 regions consisted of RNA transcripts. The HTBI primer set drove a first-round RT-PCR of the TCR CDR3. TCRdb used MiXCR to reprocess the multiplex PCR reads, holding one entry per CDR3 protein. The profile shows about 680,000 distinct CDR3 sequences, 30% to 40% of them singletons. Material: blood. These receptor sequences come from a woman between 40 and 55 years old with Graves' hyperthyroidism.

V usage is TRBV10-1 and J usage is TRBJ2-7; the D is unclear. The DNA end is a closer match to TRBJ2-4, so the J assignment may be wrong. The CDR3 spans 15 residues. Germline lookup yields CDR1 WNHNN and CDR2 SYGVQD (reference sequence). The CDR3 DNA reads TGCGCCAGCAGCGAGAGGTCGCTGTGTGGGAACATTCAGTACTTC. Its translation is CASSERSLCGNIQYF.

This clonotype was seen many times. The chain recombines TRBV2 with TRBJ1-2, with 8 positions matching TRBD1. With V trimmed by 5 bases and J by 6 bases, 14 bases remained unmatched. Germline CDR1 is SNHLY and CDR2 is FYNNEI. This CDR3 spans 16 amino acids. CDR3 in DNA: TGTGCCAGCAGTCTTGACAGGGGCGTCGTTTTACATGGCTACACCTTC. The encoded protein is CASSLDRGVVLHGYTF.